A single sample gave rise to the 8 T cell receptor beta chains below, sequenced in a study of blood T cell repertoires in COVID-19. The repertoire was sequenced with immunoSEQ multiplex PCR; TCRdb's copy has only in-frame clones and lacks some. The data hold approximately 300,000 clones, with about 89% observed a single time. Sequenced sample: PBMCs or T cells enriched from blood (not recorded which). The receptors shown here come from a man in his 60s who had recovered from COVID-19.

The chain carries TRBV5-4 and TRBJ1-1; D possibly corresponds to TRBD1 (5 bases). Germline assignment: CDR1 SGHNT and CDR2 YYREEE (reference sequence). V was pared by 2 bases and J by 5 bases, with 10 bases between. This CDR3 region has 13 residues. CDR3 protein: CASSFYGGTEAFF. DNA of the CDR3: TGTGCCAGCAGCTTTTACGGGGGGACTGAAGCTTTCTTT.

The chain couples TRBV7-9 to TRBJ1-1; D may be TRBD1 (6 bases). The CDR3 totals 14 residues. The germline V gene encodes CDR1 SEHNR and CDR2 FQNEAQ (reference sequence). The V end was cut by 6 bases, the J end by 0 bases, with 11 bases between. Here the CDR3 DNA reads TGTGCCAGCAGACCTCAGGGGATGAACACTGAAGCTTTCTTT. Its protein is CASRPQGMNTEAFF.

The sample holds a few counts of this clone. The chain has TRBV7-3 and TRBJ2-3; TRBD2 is a possible D gene (5 bases). The CDR3 has 15 residues. Germline loops: CDR1 SGHTA, CDR2 FQGTGA. The V end was cut by 4 bases, the J end by 5 bases, with 16 bases between. As DNA, the CDR3 is TGTGCCAGCAGCTCCCGTGGGGAGAGGGTAGATACGCAGTATTTT. Translating it yields CASSSRGERVDTQYF. The full variable domain, with the rest looked up from reference TRBV7-3 and TRBJ2-3, is GAGVSQTPSNKVTEKGKYVELRCDPISGHTALYWYRQSLGQGPEFLIYFQGTGAADDSGLPNDRFFAVRPEGSVSTLKIQRTERGDSAVYLCASSSRGERVDTQYFGPGTRLTVL.

The chain links TRBV9 to TRBJ2-2; 9 positions agree with TRBD1. Germline V CDR1 and CDR2: SGDLS, YYNGEE. The junction had 5 bases not matched to a gene; V was cut back by 4 bases and J by 7 bases. This CDR3 comprises 14 residues. CDR3 DNA: TGTGCCAGCAGCCCACAGGGGGCGATCGGGGAGCTGTTTTTT. This sequence encodes CASSPQGAIGELFF. Full variable domain (missing parts from reference TRBV9 and TRBJ2-2): DSGVTQTPKHLITATGQRVTLRCSPRSGDLSVYWYQQSLDQGLQFLIQYYNGEERAKGNILERFSAQQFPDLHSELNLSSLELGDSALYFCASSPQGAIGELFFGEGSRLTVL.

This clone was observed once. The genes are TRBV27 and TRBJ2-5, with 9 positions matching TRBD2. Germline-derived CDR1 and CDR2 are MNHEY and SMNVEV (reference sequence). The V segment lost 6 bases and the J segment 5 bases; nucleotides outside the gene matches: 16. The CDR3 has 17 residues. CDR3 protein: CASSLNGGLALGETQYF. In DNA, the CDR3 is TGTGCCAGCAGCCTAAATGGAGGACTAGCGTTAGGGGAGACCCAGTACTTC.

CDR3 sequence: CASSLGTVEAYEQYF. The CDR3 DNA reads TGTGCCAGCAGCTTAGGGACAGTAGAAGCCTACGAGCAGTACTTC. This sequence joins TRBV5-8 and TRBJ2-7, with 7 bases identical to TRBD1. The CDR3 covers 15 residues. The V gene's germline CDR1 is SGHTS and CDR2 YDEGEE. The V segment lost 2 bases and the J segment 2 bases; nucleotides outside the gene matches: 7.

CDR3 nucleotides: TGTGCCAGCTCACCGGACAGGGTTCTTCAGCCCCAGCATTTT. Translated, it gives CASSPDRVLQPQHF. The chain links TRBV18 to TRBJ1-5, with TRBD1 matching 8 bases. The CDR3 is 14 amino acids. V shed 3 bases, J shed 6 bases, and the junction held 4 bases outside the gene matches. Germline V gene sequence: CDR1 KGHSH, CDR2 LQKENI.

J is TRBJ2-7 and V is TRBV5-6; weak D call: TRBD2 (5 bases). The ends were cut back, 1 base at V and 1 base at J, with 9 bases in the middle. The CDR3 runs to 14 residues. Germline loops: CDR1 SGHDT, CDR2 YYEEEE. In DNA form, the CDR3 reads TGTGCCAGCAGCTTGAGACGAGGGTCCTACGAGCAGTACTTC. Translating it yields CASSLRRGSYEQYF.